This TCR beta chain was documented in a study of T cells in Graves' hyperthyroidism and ophthalmopathy. Study context: The authors collected peripheral blood at initial diagnosis, before any treatment. Findings and caveats of the study: Researchers report that a 13 V-J model separated ophthalmopathy from stable hyperthyroidism. Most thyroid clonotypes that were expanded above 0.001 also turned up in blood.

A remark on this clonotype: What it binds is not known.

The source of the PBMCs was over 8.5 ml of fresh peripheral blood. V dropped 6 bases and J dropped 5; count of bases not matched to a gene: 7. Germline CDR1 and CDR2: ENHRY and SYGVKD. The CDR3 totals 15 residues. TCR beta CDR3 regions were amplified from RNA transcripts. Using the HTBI primer set, a first-round RT-PCR was run on the TCR CDR3. TCRdb fed the multiplex PCR reads into MiXCR, producing one record per CDR3 protein. The table records around 380,000 distinct CDR3 sequences, about 13% of them present only once. This TCR came from a man under 40 with Graves' hyperthyroidism that later progressed to Graves' ophthalmopathy. This rearrangement joins TRBV10-3 to TRBJ2-1, with 10 bases lining up with TRBD2. The sample was blood. As DNA, the CDR3 is TGTGCCATCAGCAATCCTAGCGGGGGCCACAATGAGCAGTTCTTC. Protein sequence: CAISNPSGGHNEQFF.